The source of this TCR beta chain is a study of T cell changes during pregnancy in multiple sclerosis. The length of the CDR3 is 18 residues. The trim removed 6 bases at V and 0 bases at J, leaving 10 bases unmatched. Germline loops: CDR1 LNHDA, CDR2 SQIVND (reference sequence). Assay used: immunoSEQ multiplex PCR; TCRdb lists only in-frame clones, some missing. The sample has 99,000 or so clones, approximately 95% seen once; the top ten hold 0.99%. The sequences come from peripheral blood, collected after pregnancy. The TCR sequence derives from a female donor with multiple sclerosis, enrolled in a pregnancy study. The chain is built from TRBV19 and TRBJ2-3; 12 bases agree with TRBD2. The CDR3 region is CASSPYWTSGDSTDTQYF. DNA for the CDR3: TGTGCCAGTAGCCCGTACTGGACTAGCGGGGATAGCACAGATACGCAGTATTTT.